This T cell receptor (beta chain) was found in a study of technical replicates of blood from several donors. Data came from immunoSEQ multiplex PCR; TCRdb stores just in-frame clones and leaves some out. The repertoire holds fewer than 85,000 clones, with just under 95% as singletons. Germline CDR1 is SGHRS and CDR2 is YFSETQ. The CDR3 is made up of 14 amino acids. V was cut by 3 bases and J by 1 base, with 10 bases left in between. The source of this sequence is a human donor in good health. The sequencing sample was made of T cells isolated from PBMCs. V usage is TRBV5-1 and J usage is TRBJ2-5; D might be TRBD2 (5 bases). This chain's CDR3 is CASSSRGTQETQYF. CDR3 sequence (DNA): TGCGCCAGCAGCTCCCGGGGTACCCAAGAGACCCAGTACTTC.